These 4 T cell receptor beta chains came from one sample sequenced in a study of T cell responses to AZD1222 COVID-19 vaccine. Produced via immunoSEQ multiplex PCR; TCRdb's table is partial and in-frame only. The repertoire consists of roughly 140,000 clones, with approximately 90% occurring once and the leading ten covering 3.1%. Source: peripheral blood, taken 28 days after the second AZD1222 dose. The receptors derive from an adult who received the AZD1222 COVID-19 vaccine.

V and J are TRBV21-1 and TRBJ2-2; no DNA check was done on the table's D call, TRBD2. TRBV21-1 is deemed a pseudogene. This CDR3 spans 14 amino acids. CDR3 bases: TGTGCCAGCAGCAAAGGAGGCAGTATGGGGGAGCTGTTTTTT. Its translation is CASSKGGSMGELFF.

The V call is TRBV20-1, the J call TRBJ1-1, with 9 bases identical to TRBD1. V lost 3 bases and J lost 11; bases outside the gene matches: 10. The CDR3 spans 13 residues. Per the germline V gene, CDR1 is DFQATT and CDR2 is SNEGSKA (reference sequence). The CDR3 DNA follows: TGCAGTGCTAGTGATGGACAGGGGTTTTGGGCTTTCTTT. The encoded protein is CSASDGQGFWAFF.

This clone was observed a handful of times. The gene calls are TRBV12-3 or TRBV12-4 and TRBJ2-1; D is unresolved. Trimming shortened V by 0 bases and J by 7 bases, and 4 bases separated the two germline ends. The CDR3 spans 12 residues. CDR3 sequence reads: CASSLARNEQFF. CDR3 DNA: TGTGCCAGCAGTTTAGCCAGAAATGAGCAGTTCTTC.

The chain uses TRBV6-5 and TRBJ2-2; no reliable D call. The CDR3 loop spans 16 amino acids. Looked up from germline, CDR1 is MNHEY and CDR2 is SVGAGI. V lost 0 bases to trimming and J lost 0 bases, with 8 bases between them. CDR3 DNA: TGTGCCAGCAGTTACTCTACTCTCGCGAACACCGGGGAGCTGTTTTTT. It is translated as CASSYSTLANTGELFF.